A single sample is the source of the 32 T cell receptor beta chains below, sequenced in a study of regulatory T cells in long-lasting Graves disease. The time point here: newly diagnosed GD, antithyroid drugs for less than 3 months. There was RNA extracted from PBMCs, and the TCR library was made from it. With iRepertoire HTBI primers and Arm-PCR of CDR3 regions, TCR beta libraries were built. TCRdb reanalysed the multiplex PCR reads using MiXCR and keeps one entry per CDR3 protein. Of hundreds of thousands of distinct CDR3 sequences detected, approximately 13% appear once; the ten largest clones hold 10%. These same data were also listed under a study on T cells in Graves' hyperthyroidism and ophthalmopathy.

The source material was peripheral blood mononuclear cells (PBMCs), sampled at new diagnosis, from a patient treated with antithyroid drugs. All receptors derive from a man younger than 45 with Graves disease.

In the case of this clonotype: Just one base apart from a much larger clone, this may be a read error. The rearrangement uses TRBV11-2 and TRBJ2-3; D remains unclear. Looked up from germline, CDR1 is SGHAT and CDR2 is FQNNGV. This CDR3 is built from 15 residues. The CDR3 region has the DNA TGTGCCAGCAGCTCCCGTGAAGTCCTCACAGATACGCAGTGTTTT. It yields the protein CASSSREVLTDTQCF. Drawing the rest from reference TRBV11-2 and TRBJ2-3, the complete variable domain is EAGVAQSPRYKIIEKRQSVAFWCNPISGHATLYWYQQILGQGPKLLIQFQNNGVVDDSQLPKDRFSAERLKGVDSTLKIQPAKLEDSAVYLCASSSREVLTDTQCFGPGTRLTVL.

This clonotype was detected many times. The rearrangement joins TRBV11-2 to TRBJ2-3; 9 bases match TRBD1. CDR1 is SGHAT and CDR2 is FQNNGV in the germline V gene. V shed 4 bases and J 4 bases; nucleotides not matched to a gene: 3. The CDR3 has 14 amino acids. CDR3 DNA: TGTGCCAGCAGCTGGGACAGGGAGGCAGATACGCAGTATTTT. This translates into CASSWDREADTQYF.

This clonotype was counted at least ten times. CDR3 in DNA: TGCGCCAGCAGCCACGGGGCAGCCTACGAGCAGTACTTC. This sequence encodes CASSHGAAYEQYF. The V call is TRBV5-1, the J call TRBJ2-7, with D perhaps assigned TRBD1 or TRBD2 (5 bases each). CDR1 SGHRS and CDR2 YFSETQ come from the germline V gene. Trimming left V 4 bases short and J 2 bases short, with 10 bases between. The CDR3 consists of 13 residues.

This clonotype was counted only a few times. A much larger clonotype is one base distant, so this may be a read error. The rearrangement links TRBV19 to TRBJ2-5, with 12 nucleotides matching TRBD2. The CDR3 is made up of 13 amino acids. The ends lost 10 bases at V and 4 bases at J; junction bases unmatched: 4. The V gene's germline CDR1 is LNHDA and CDR2 SQIVND (reference sequence). The DNA of the CDR3 is TGTGCCAACACGACTAGCGGGGGAGAGACCCAGTACTTC. Amino acid sequence: CANTTSGGETQYF.

This clonotype turned up a few times. An end of the junction does not agree with germline; a read error may underlie this. The chain is built from TRBV5-1 and TRBJ2-3; D gene ambiguous. The germline V gene encodes CDR1 SGHRS and CDR2 YFSETQ. The CDR3 has 15 residues. In nucleotides, the CDR3 is TGTGCCAGCAGTTACAGTGTGCCCCACACAGATACGCAGTATTTT. Protein sequence: CASSYSVPHTDTQYF.

In its sample, this clonotype was seen many times. The V call is TRBV12-3 or TRBV12-4, the J call TRBJ2-2, with D possibly matching TRBD1 (6 bases). V shed 5 bases and J shed 6 bases, with 16 bases lying between them. The length of the CDR3 is 15 residues. This CDR3 reads CASSRLSRGPGELFF. The CDR3 DNA is TGTGCCAGCAGTCGGTTGAGCAGGGGCCCCGGGGAGCTGTTTTTT.

The genes are TRBV24-1 and TRBJ2-1, with 9 bases aligning to TRBD1. This CDR3 comprises 15 residues. Germline assignment: CDR1 KGHDR and CDR2 SFDVKD. Trimming cost V 6 bases and J 7 bases; bases outside gene matches: 9. CDR3 DNA: TGTGCCACCAGTTTCACCGGGACAGGGATGAATGAGCAGTTCTTC. Its protein product is CATSFTGTGMNEQFF.

This clonotype came up many times. This rearrangement joins TRBV30 to TRBJ2-7; the D gene is possibly TRBD1 (6 bases). V lost 6 bases and J lost 2, with 11 bases in between. In germline, CDR1 is GTSNPN, CDR2 SVGIG (reference sequence). The CDR3 runs 12 residues. CDR3 DNA sequence: TGTGCCTGTTCGGACAGACCCTACGAGCAGTACTTC. Translation: CACSDRPYEQYF.

This chain uses TRBV30 with TRBJ2-4; a possible D gene is TRBD1 (5 bases). The CDR3 is 14 amino acids. V lost 2 bases and J lost 5, with 13 bases in between. Germline V lookup: CDR1 GTSNPN, CDR2 SVGIG (reference sequence). CDR3 DNA sequence: TGTGCCTGGAGTAGATCAGGGTTCCAAAACATTCAGTACTTC. Residues: CAWSRSGFQNIQYF.

The chain links TRBV9 to TRBJ2-2; 8 nucleotides agree with TRBD2. Germline CDR1 SGDLS, CDR2 YYNGEE. The CDR3 runs 17 residues. Germline trimming cut 0 bases from V and 4 bases from J; bases unmatched to any gene: 8. The CDR3 sequence: CASSVDLRLAGTGELFF. CDR3 bases: TGTGCCAGCAGCGTAGATCTGAGGCTAGCGGGCACCGGGGAGCTGTTTTTT.

This clonotype was found a few times. This rearrangement joins TRBV6-1 to TRBJ2-5, with D possibly TRBD1 on 6 matching bases. The V and J ends lost 8 bases and 4 bases respectively, with 23 bases between them. Germline loops: CDR1 MNHNS, CDR2 SASEGT. This CDR3 is built from 16 residues. The CDR3 loop is CASRKIGGVRGETQYF. DNA of the CDR3: TGTGCCAGCCGAAAAATAGGGGGAGTTAGGGGAGAGACCCAGTACTTC.

The V gene is TRBV6-1, the J gene TRBJ2-1, with 9 bases lining up with TRBD1. This CDR3 is built from 13 residues. CDR1 is MNHNS, CDR2 SASEGT, per germline. V lost 6 bases to trimming and J lost 9 bases; unmatched junction nucleotides: 6. The CDR3 sequence is CASRGQGLTEQFF. The CDR3 DNA reads TGTGCCAGCAGGGGACAGGGTTTAACTGAGCAGTTCTTC.

The chain is built from TRBV29-1 and TRBJ2-5; the match to TRBD2 covers 10 bases. V shed 6 bases, J shed 2 bases, and the junction held 3 bases outside the gene matches. CDR3 length equals 13 residues. The germline CDR1 and CDR2 sequences are SQVTM and ANQGSEA. Here the CDR3 reads CSVLAGDQETQYF. The DNA for the CDR3 is TGCAGCGTCCTAGCGGGAGATCAAGAGACCCAGTACTTC.

Concerning this clonotype: This may be a read error, as it is one base from a much larger clone. The chain carries TRBV6-2 or TRBV6-3 and TRBJ2-7, with a weak D call TRBD2 (5 bases). This CDR3 has 13 amino acids. Germline lookup yields CDR1 MNHEY and CDR2 SVGEGT. V lost 5 bases and J lost 2, with 10 bases in between. The chain's CDR3 is CASSHKAAYEQYF. The CDR3 bases are TGTGCCAGCAGTCATAAAGCGGCCTACGAGCAGTACTTC.

This clonotype turned up a few times. The chain joins TRBV11-1 to TRBJ2-1, with TRBD2 identical over 8 bases. Trimming removed 1 base from V and 9 bases from J; junction bases left unmatched: 5. Germline V CDR1 and CDR2: SGHAT, FQDESV (reference sequence). This CDR3 is built from 14 residues. DNA of the CDR3: TGTGCCAGCAGCTTAGAGGGGACTAGTGTTGAGCAGTTCTTC. Protein product: CASSLEGTSVEQFF.

This clonotype was recorded a few times. The V and J genes are TRBV6-5 and TRBJ1-5, with D unresolved. V lost 4 bases, J lost 2 bases, and 9 bases lay in between. This CDR3 is built from 14 residues. Germline assignment: CDR1 MNHEY and CDR2 SVGAGI. This chain's CDR3 is CASSWGKGNQPQHF. The CDR3 nucleotides read TGTGCCAGCAGTTGGGGTAAGGGCAATCAGCCCCAGCATTTT.

In this sample, this clonotype turned up many times. This sequence joins TRBV12-3 or TRBV12-4 and TRBJ2-3; 8 bases map to TRBD2. The junction had 6 bases not matched to a gene; V was cut back by 10 bases and J by 3 bases. This CDR3 spans 13 amino acids. Written as DNA, the CDR3 is TGTGCCATAACGCGGGAGGCGACAGATACGCAGTATTTT. This encodes CAITREATDTQYF.

This clonotype showed up many times. This chain joins TRBV30 and TRBJ2-7, with D tentatively TRBD2 (7 bases). Germline V CDR1 and CDR2: GTSNPN, SVGIG (reference sequence). Trimming left V 1 base short and J 6 bases short, with 22 bases between. The CDR3 is 16 residues long. The chain's CDR3 is CAWSGQGRVGWLEQYF. CDR3 DNA: TGTGCCTGGAGTGGCCAGGGGAGGGTAGGTTGGCTCGAGCAGTACTTC.

This clonotype has more than one count but fewer than ten. The chain combines TRBV7-2 with TRBJ2-7; D is perhaps TRBD1 (5 bases). Per the germline V gene, CDR1 is SGHTA and CDR2 is FQGNSA. Trimming removed 4 bases from V and 4 bases from J, with 20 bases in between. This CDR3 has 16 amino acids. The CDR3: CASSSAQGKPLYEQYF. CDR3 coding DNA: TGTGCCAGCAGCTCCGCCCAGGGTAAACCGCTGTACGAGCAGTACTTC.

This clonotype was counted only a few times. The V gene is TRBV14, the J gene TRBJ1-4; D gene unclear. The CDR3 is made up of 16 amino acids. CDR1 is SGHDN and CDR2 is FVKESK in the germline V gene. Deletions cut 3 bases from V and 0 bases from J, with 11 bases between. CDR3 in amino acids: CASSQNGRTTNEKLFF. The DNA of the CDR3 is TGTGCCAGCAGCCAGAATGGGAGGACAACTAATGAAAAACTGTTTTTT.

This clonotype was picked up a small number of times. This rearrangement joins TRBV10-2 to TRBJ2-7; 10 nucleotides line up with TRBD1. Looked up from germline, CDR1 is WSHSY and CDR2 is SAAADI. The CDR3 is 14 residues long. V lost 7 bases, J lost 2 bases, and 5 bases stayed unmatched. The CDR3 is CASTKDRGPYEQYF. CDR3 DNA sequence: TGCGCCAGCACTAAAGACAGGGGGCCCTACGAGCAGTACTTC.

CDR3 loop: CASSGYYRVEKLFF. CDR3 nucleotide sequence: TGTGCCAGCAGTGGGTATTACAGGGTTGAAAAACTGTTTTTT. The J gene is TRBJ1-4, the V gene TRBV25-1; maybe TRBD1 (6 bases). The CDR3 runs to 14 residues. CDR1 is MGHDK, CDR2 SYGVNS, per germline. V lost 4 bases to trimming and J lost 7 bases, with 13 bases between them.

In its sample, this clonotype was seen many times. V is TRBV2 and J is TRBJ2-1; D call uncertain. Germline lookup yields CDR1 SNHLY and CDR2 FYNNEI. The CDR3 loop spans 13 amino acids. The V gene lost 6 bases and the J gene lost 8 bases, with 14 bases spanning the gap. The CDR3, as DNA: TGTGCCAGCAGATCCCTTCCACGGGATGAGCAGTTCTTC. This gives the protein CASRSLPRDEQFF. The complete variable domain, with remaining parts taken from reference TRBV2 and TRBJ2-1, reads EPEVTQTPSHQVTQMGQEVILRCVPISNHLYFYWYRQILGQKVEFLVSFYNNEISEKSEIFDDQFSVERPDGSNFTLKIRSTKLEDSAMYFCASRSLPRDEQFFGPGTRLTVL.

This clonotype appeared a few times. V gene TRBV20-1 combines with J gene TRBJ2-3; D not certain. The germline CDR1 and CDR2 sequences are DFQATT and SNEGSKA (reference sequence). The length of the CDR3 is 14 residues. V was pared by 6 bases and J by 5 bases, with 18 bases between. CDR3 in amino acids: CSALPALGIDTQYF. CDR3 coding DNA: TGCAGTGCCCTACCGGCCCTTGGTATAGATACGCAGTATTTT.

The chain couples TRBV7-2 to TRBJ2-1; 13 bases match TRBD2. Germline trimming cut 4 bases from V and 5 bases from J; bases unmatched to any gene: 5. Germline loops: CDR1 SGHTA, CDR2 FQGNSA. The CDR3 loop spans 16 amino acids. CDR3 DNA: TGTGCCAGCAGCTCGGCGGGACTAGCGGGACACAATGAGCAGTTCTTC. Translating gives CASSSAGLAGHNEQFF.

In this sample, this clonotype turned up many times. This chain uses TRBV7-2 with TRBJ2-1, with 9 bases fitting TRBD2. This CDR3 comprises 16 residues. V was pared by 2 bases and J by 7 bases, with 9 bases of the junction left unmatched. The V gene's germline CDR1 is SGHTA and CDR2 FQGNSA. CDR3 sequence: CASSLRGAGGGNEQFF. The CDR3 DNA reads TGTGCCAGCAGCTTAAGGGGCGCGGGAGGGGGGAATGAGCAGTTCTTC.

This clonotype was recorded at least ten times. The chain links TRBV5-1 to TRBJ2-7; D gene unclear. Germline CDR1 is SGHRS and CDR2 is YFSETQ. There are 15 residues in the CDR3. V gave up 1 base and J gave up 4 bases, with 15 bases separating them. The CDR3 sequence: CASSLSYVVGYEQYF. CDR3 bases: TGCGCCAGCAGCTTGTCGTACGTTGTCGGTTACGAGCAGTACTTC.

Many counts were recorded for this clonotype. The J gene is TRBJ1-1, the V gene TRBV11-2, with unresolved D. Germline V gene data show CDR1 as SGHAT and CDR2 as FQNNGV. V lost 6 bases, J lost 1 base, and 9 bases lay in between. CDR3 size: 13 residues. Here the CDR3 DNA reads TGTGCCAGCAGAGTACGGGGGAACACTGAAGCTTTCTTT. Amino acids: CASRVRGNTEAFF. The complete variable domain, with remaining parts taken from reference TRBV11-2 and TRBJ1-1, reads EAGVAQSPRYKIIEKRQSVAFWCNPISGHATLYWYQQILGQGPKLLIQFQNNGVVDDSQLPKDRFSAERLKGVDSTLKIQPAKLEDSAVYLCASRVRGNTEAFFGQGTRLTVV.

The sample holds a few counts of this clonotype. The junction departs from the called germline gene at one end, perhaps through a read error. The chain combines TRBV20-1 with TRBJ2-3; the D is unclear. CDR1 DFQATT and CDR2 SNEGSKA come from the germline V gene (reference sequence). The CDR3 contains 16 residues. CDR3 sequence (DNA): TGCAGTGCTAGACCCTATCTAGATATTCTCACAGATACGCAGTATTTC. Protein: CSARPYLDILTDTQYF.

V gene TRBV6-4 combines with J gene TRBJ2-5; D is possibly TRBD2 (7 bases). The end of the DNA fits TRBJ2-1 better, so the J call may be wrong. CDR1 is MRHNA and CDR2 is SNTAGT in the germline V gene. CDR3 length: 17 amino acids. CDR3: CASSDSGKQGRASEQFF. As DNA, the CDR3 is TGTGCCAGCAGTGACTCGGGCAAGCAGGGGAGGGCCAGTGAGCAGTTCTTC.

The V gene is TRBV5-1, the J gene TRBJ2-7; D unclear. V dropped 4 bases and J dropped 3 bases, with 17 bases sitting between them. CDR1 and CDR2 from the germline V gene are SGHRS and YFSETQ. The CDR3 extends over 15 amino acids. In DNA form, the CDR3 reads TGCGCCAGCAGCGCCCAGACGGCGGCCATCTACGAGCAGTACTTC. Its protein is CASSAQTAAIYEQYF.

This clonotype appeared a few times. V is TRBV3-1 and J is TRBJ1-2; no clear D. The V end was cut by 1 base, the J end by 3 bases, with 12 bases between. Germline V CDR1 and CDR2: LGHDT, YNNKEL (reference sequence). The CDR3 has 15 amino acids. In nucleotides, the CDR3 is TGTGCCAGCAGCCAAGTTTATACAAACCACTATGGCTACACCTTC. Its translation is CASSQVYTNHYGYTF.